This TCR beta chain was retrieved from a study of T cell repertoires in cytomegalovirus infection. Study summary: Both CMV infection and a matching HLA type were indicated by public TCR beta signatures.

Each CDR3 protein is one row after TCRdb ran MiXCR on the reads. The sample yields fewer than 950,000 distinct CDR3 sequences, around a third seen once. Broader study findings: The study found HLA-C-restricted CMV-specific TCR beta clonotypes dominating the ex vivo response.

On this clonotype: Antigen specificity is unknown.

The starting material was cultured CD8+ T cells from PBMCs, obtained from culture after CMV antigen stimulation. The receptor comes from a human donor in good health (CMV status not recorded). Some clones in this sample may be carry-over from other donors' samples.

In DNA, the CDR3 is TGTGCCAGCAGCCAATCGCTGGGAGGTCAGCCCCAGCATTTT. Protein: CASSQSLGGQPQHF. The J gene is TRBJ1-5, the V gene TRBV16; D is unclear. CDR3 length: 14 residues. With 0 bases removed from V and 6 bases from J, the gap between germline ends came to 9 bases. CDR1 and CDR2 (germline): KGHSY, FQNENV. Filled out from reference TRBV16 and TRBJ1-5, the complete variable domain reads GEEVAQTPKHLVRGEGQKAKLYCAPIKGHSYVFWYQQVLKNEFKFLISFQNENVFDETGMPKERFSAKCLPNSPCSLEIQATKLEDSAVYFCASSQSLGGQPQHFGDGTRLSIL.